One and the same sample provided the 20 T cell receptor beta chains below, sequenced in a study of a mutant IDH1 vaccine in newly diagnosed glioma. Here immunoSEQ multiplex PCR was the method, and the copy in TCRdb shows in-frame clones only, minus some. Here the sample spans 40,000 or so clones, over 80% being singletons. These receptors have no identified antigens. Time point given: week 11, during vaccination. Each dose delivered 300 ug of mutant IDH1 20-mer peptide subcutaneously with imiquimod. The sequences come from PBMCs, collected from a glioma patient whose treatment included an IDH1 peptide vaccine. All receptors come from a man in his forties or fifties with glioma.

The genes are TRBV19 and TRBJ1-5; D may be TRBD1 (6 bases). The germline V and J ends were trimmed by 4 bases and 4 bases, with 8 bases remaining between them. The CDR3 has 13 residues. Germline loops: CDR1 LNHDA, CDR2 SQIVND (reference sequence). The CDR3 DNA follows: TGTGCCAGTAGTAACAGGGTAAATCAGCCCCAGCATTTT. Translated: CASSNRVNQPQHF. Full variable domain (missing parts from reference TRBV19 and TRBJ1-5): DGGITQSPKYLFRKEGQNVTLSCEQNLNHDAMYWYRQDPGQGLRLIYYSQIVNDFQKGDIAEGYSVSREKKESFPLTVTSAQKNPTAFYLCASSNRVNQPQHFGDGTRLSIL.

The gene calls are TRBV5-4 and TRBJ2-5; D is unresolved. Per the germline V gene, CDR1 is SGHNT and CDR2 is YYREEE (reference sequence). V dropped 2 bases and J dropped 5 bases, with 10 bases sitting between them. This CDR3 region has 13 residues. CDR3 loop: CASSFRVQETQYF. CDR3 DNA: TGTGCCAGCAGCTTTCGGGTTCAGGAGACCCAGTACTTC. The full variable domain, completed using reference TRBV5-4 and TRBJ2-5, is ETGVTQSPTHLIKTRGQQVTLRCSSQSGHNTVSWYQQALGQGPQFIFQYYREEENGRGNFPPRFSGLQFPNYSSELNVNALELDDSALYLCASSFRVQETQYFGPGTRLLVL.

This clone qualifies as medium-sized. V usage is TRBV10-3 and J usage is TRBJ1-1; no firm D call. With 4 bases removed from V and 1 base from J, the gap between germline ends came to 10 bases. CDR1 and CDR2 (germline): ENHRY, SYGVKD. The CDR3 loop spans 14 amino acids. As DNA, the CDR3 is TGTGCCATCAGTGTATCGGAGGGGAACACTGAAGCTTTCTTT. This encodes CAISVSEGNTEAFF.

V gene TRBV6-5 combines with J gene TRBJ2-7, with D unresolved. The ends were cut back, 5 bases at V and 1 base at J, with 12 bases in the middle. The CDR3 extends over 14 amino acids. Per germline, CDR1 MNHEY and CDR2 SVGAGI. The CDR3 bases are TGTGCCAGCAGTCCCCGTAGGGATTCCTACGAGCAGTACTTC. Translating gives CASSPRRDSYEQYF.

V and J are TRBV6-1 and TRBJ1-2; TRBD1 aligns across 7 bases. The germline V gene has CDR1 MNHNS and CDR2 SASEGT. J was trimmed by 12 bases and V by 2 bases; bases with no gene match: 6. The CDR3 covers 12 residues. CDR3 coding DNA: TGTGCCAGCAGTGAATACAGGGGTCAAGACACCTTC. The encoded protein is CASSEYRGQDTF.

Note on this clone: Germline and junction disagree at one end, which may indicate a read error. The chain carries TRBV2 and TRBJ2-1; 7 nucleotides align to TRBD2. This CDR3 spans 14 amino acids. The germline V gene encodes CDR1 SNHLY and CDR2 FYNNEI. The chain's CDR3 is CASSKAGTVDEQFF. CDR3 sequence (DNA): TGTGCCAGCAGTAAAGCGGGAACCGTCGATGAGCAGTTCTTC.

This clone has only one observation. The chain links TRBV4-1 to TRBJ2-7; TRBD2 matches at 8 bases. The CDR3 loop spans 14 amino acids. CDR1 MGHRA and CDR2 YSYEKL come from the germline V gene. V dropped 4 bases and J dropped 2; count of bases not matched to a gene: 4. CDR3 loop: CASSRSGDPYEQYF. CDR3 coding DNA: TGCGCCAGCAGCCGTAGCGGGGACCCCTACGAGCAGTACTTC.

The chain combines TRBV7-7 with TRBJ2-1; 8 bases line up with TRBD2. The V gene end was trimmed by 5 bases and the J gene end by 5 bases; junction bases not matched to a gene: 17. Germline V gene sequence: CDR1 SSHAT, CDR2 FNYEAQ (reference sequence). The CDR3 loop spans 18 amino acids. CDR3 sequence (DNA): TGTGCCAGCAGCCCCCTCCGGGGAGTAGCGGGATCAGACAATGAGCAGTTCTTC. Amino acid sequence: CASSPLRGVAGSDNEQFF.

V gene TRBV6-9 combines with J gene TRBJ2-7; D is perhaps TRBD1 (6 bases). The CDR3 runs 15 residues. CDR1 MNHGY and CDR2 SVAAGI come from the germline V gene. V lost 0 bases, J lost 1 base, and 10 bases lay in between. CDR3 coding DNA: TGTGCCAGCAGTTATTCGAAAGGACAGTCCTACGAGCAGTACTTC. This encodes CASSYSKGQSYEQYF.

This chain links TRBV5-1 with TRBJ2-1, with D possibly matching TRBD1 (7 bases). V lost 3 bases and J lost 6, with 13 bases in between. Germline-derived CDR1 and CDR2 are SGHRS and YFSETQ. The CDR3 is 14 residues long. This chain's CDR3 is CASSSEGQFNEQFF. The DNA for the CDR3 is TGCGCCAGCAGCTCGGAGGGACAGTTCAATGAGCAGTTCTTC.

This clone was seen a handful of times. V is TRBV19 and J is TRBJ1-4, with no clear D. The V end lost 5 bases, the J end lost 7 bases, and 11 bases lay between the germline ends. Germline V gene sequence: CDR1 LNHDA, CDR2 SQIVND (reference sequence). The CDR3 consists of 13 residues. CDR3 amino acids: CASSLGWGEKLFF. CDR3 nucleotides: TGTGCCAGTAGTTTAGGCTGGGGTGAAAAACTGTTTTTT. The complete variable domain, with remaining parts taken from reference TRBV19 and TRBJ1-4, reads DGGITQSPKYLFRKEGQNVTLSCEQNLNHDAMYWYRQDPGQGLRLIYYSQIVNDFQKGDIAEGYSVSREKKESFPLTVTSAQKNPTAFYLCASSLGWGEKLFFGSGTQLSVL.

This chain joins TRBV5-1 and TRBJ2-7, with 9 bases that match TRBD2. The CDR3 consists of 16 residues. Germline trimming cut 4 bases from V and 1 base from J; bases unmatched to any gene: 9. Germline V gene data show CDR1 as SGHRS and CDR2 as YFSETQ. Here the CDR3 reads CASSPRGGRGSYEQYF. CDR3 nucleotide sequence: TGCGCCAGCAGCCCACGGGGCGGGAGGGGGTCCTACGAGCAGTACTTC.

In this sample, this clone turned up once. The chain joins TRBV7-8 to TRBJ2-7; 10 bases are shared with TRBD1. Trimming cost V 0 bases and J 2 bases; bases outside gene matches: 7. The germline V gene has CDR1 SGHVS and CDR2 FQNEAQ. The CDR3 is 17 residues long. The CDR3 DNA follows: TGTGCCAGCAGCTTAGCGGTCGGGACAGGGGTAACCTACGAGCAGTACTTC. Residues: CASSLAVGTGVTYEQYF.

This clone appeared a few times. The chain recombines TRBV6-4 with TRBJ2-6; D remains unclear. Germline loops: CDR1 MRHNA, CDR2 SNTAGT. V was clipped by 6 bases and J by 4 bases, with 13 bases between them. This CDR3 contains 15 residues. CDR3 sequence: CASSEGLSGANVLTF. The DNA for the CDR3 is TGTGCCAGCAGCGAAGGGCTATCCGGGGCCAACGTCCTGACTTTC.

This chain connects TRBV19 to TRBJ2-7, with TRBD1 matching over 9 bases. The junction had 7 bases not matched to a gene; V was cut back by 5 bases and J by 5 bases. The CDR3 loop spans 14 amino acids. Germline V gives CDR1 LNHDA, CDR2 SQIVND (reference sequence). The CDR3 DNA reads as TGTGCCAGTAGTTGGGGACAGGGATTTGACGAGCAGTACTTC. Its translation: CASSWGQGFDEQYF.

This clone was seen a few times. The rearrangement uses TRBV18 and TRBJ1-1; D is unresolved. The CDR3 has 13 amino acids. Trimming took off 0 bases at V and 1 base at J, with 3 bases between the two ends. CDR1 is KGHSH and CDR2 is LQKENI in the germline V gene. The CDR3 is CASSPPGNTEAFF. The CDR3 nucleotides read TGTGCCAGCTCACCACCGGGGAACACTGAAGCTTTCTTT.

The chain couples TRBV7-9 to TRBJ1-2; no clear D. Germline assignment: CDR1 SEHNR and CDR2 FQNEAQ (reference sequence). This CDR3 is built from 15 residues. Trimming shortened V by 5 bases and J by 6 bases, and 19 bases separated the two germline ends. The CDR3 protein is CASSQDIAGGHGYTF. The DNA for the CDR3 is TGTGCCAGCAGCCAAGATATCGCCGGAGGCCATGGCTACACCTTC.

The rearrangement links TRBV18 to TRBJ2-7; possible D gene TRBD1, 5 bases. V lost 2 bases to trimming and J lost 2 bases, with 10 bases between them. Germline V gene lookup returns CDR1 KGHSH and CDR2 LQKENI. The CDR3 extends over 14 amino acids. CDR3: CASSPSRQTYEQYF. CDR3 sequence (DNA): TGTGCCAGCTCACCATCCCGACAGACCTACGAGCAGTACTTC.

J is TRBJ2-7 and V is TRBV9; D is possibly TRBD2 (6 bases). V was cut by 1 base and J by 5 bases, with 16 bases left in between. CDR3 length: 15 residues. Germline V gives CDR1 SGDLS, CDR2 YYNGEE. The CDR3 sequence: CASSVKKTSFHEQYF. DNA of the CDR3: TGTGCCAGCAGCGTAAAGAAGACTAGTTTCCACGAGCAGTACTTC.

The table lists this clone with a few counts. The chain couples TRBV9 to TRBJ2-5; no reliable D call. Germline V lookup: CDR1 SGDLS, CDR2 YYNGEE. The V and J ends lost 4 bases and 2 bases respectively, with 9 bases between them. This CDR3 is 13 amino acids long. The CDR3 DNA reads as TGTGCCAGCAGCCCATATCCACAAGAGACCCAGTACTTC. Its protein product is CASSPYPQETQYF.